What follows are 23 T cell receptor beta chains derived from one specimen sequenced in a study of blood T cell repertoires in COVID-19 (dated by TCRdb to the early 2020s). The protocol used for the library was the immunoSEQ multiplex PCR assay. The table comes from immuneACCESS by way of TCRdb, which keeps in-frame sequences with V and J called. Part of the clones is missing from these tables; in studies checked, under half for an unresolved V gene and the rest for unknown reasons. This sample gives under 200,000 clones in total; over 80% of them show up just once. The ten largest account for around 8% of the sample. Sequenced sample: peripheral blood. These TCRs come from an older woman with COVID-19, enrolled during active disease.

This sequence joins TRBV7-6 and TRBJ1-6; no definite D call. In germline, CDR1 is SGHVS, CDR2 FNYEAQ. V dropped 5 bases and J dropped 0 bases, with 14 bases sitting between them. The CDR3 is 17 amino acids. CDR3 amino acids: CASSPRSPGSYNSPLHF. The CDR3 DNA follows: TGTGCCAGCAGCCCCCGCTCTCCGGGCTCCTATAATTCACCCCTCCACTTT.

This chain uses TRBV28 with TRBJ2-7; 7 bases line up with TRBD1. Germline trimming cut 6 bases from V and 5 bases from J; bases unmatched to any gene: 13. Germline V gene lookup returns CDR1 MDHEN and CDR2 SYDVKM. This CDR3 has 15 residues. The CDR3, as DNA: TGTGCCAGCAGCTACCCGACAGGGCCTAGCCACGAGCAGTACTTC. Amino acid sequence: CASSYPTGPSHEQYF. Using reference TRBV28 and TRBJ2-7 for the parts outside the CDR3, the full variable domain is DVKVTQSSRYLVKRTGEKVFLECVQDMDHENMFWYRQDPGLGLRLIYFSYDVKMKEKGDIPEGYSVSREKKERFSLILESASTNQTSMYLCASSYPTGPSHEQYFGPGTRLTVT.

The DNA for the CDR3 is TGTGCCAGCAGCTTGAGACTCAATAGCAATCAGCCCCAGCATTTT. Translated: CASSLRLNSNQPQHF. The chain has TRBV5-6 and TRBJ1-5, with D hard to call. Germline V gives CDR1 SGHDT, CDR2 YYEEEE. With 1 base removed from V and 0 bases from J, the gap between germline ends came to 8 bases. The CDR3 covers 15 residues.

There are a few counts of this clone. V usage is TRBV7-2 and J usage is TRBJ2-5; no firm D call. Germline CDR1 reads SGHTA; CDR2 reads FQGNSA. Trimming removed 2 bases at V and 6 bases at J, with 4 bases between. The CDR3 runs 11 residues. The CDR3 region is CASSLFKTQYF. CDR3 in DNA: TGTGCCAGCAGCTTATTCAAGACCCAGTACTTC.

The chain carries TRBV20-1 and TRBJ2-7, with D possibly being TRBD1 (5 bases). V was clipped by 3 bases and J by 1 base, with 13 bases between them. This CDR3 has 14 amino acids. Looked up from germline, CDR1 is DFQATT and CDR2 is SNEGSKA (reference sequence). The CDR3 DNA is TGCAGTGCTAGTGTCCAGGGAAATTCCTACGAGCAGTACTTC. The encoded protein is CSASVQGNSYEQYF.

The chain combines TRBV7-8 with TRBJ2-2, with D maybe TRBD2 (6 bases). Trimming shortened V by 5 bases and J by 4 bases, and 14 bases separated the two germline ends. Germline loops: CDR1 SGHVS, CDR2 FQNEAQ. The CDR3 is 15 residues long. The CDR3 DNA reads TGTGCCAGCAGCCCCAGCGGGCCCCGCACCGGGGAGCTGTTTTTT. It codes for CASSPSGPRTGELFF.

This CDR3 is CASSQDRSLDTQYF. The DNA for the CDR3 is TGTGCCAGCAGCCAAGACAGGTCGCTAGATACGCAGTATTTT. The chain combines TRBV3-1 (or the pseudogene TRBV3-2) with TRBJ2-3; D is undetermined. Germline CDR1 reads LGHDT; CDR2 reads YNNKEL (reference sequence). The CDR3 sequence is 14 residues long. With 0 bases removed from V and 5 bases from J, the gap between germline ends came to 9 bases.

The rearrangement links TRBV19 to TRBJ2-3, with 11 bases that match TRBD2. V was pared by 5 bases and J by 2 bases, with 9 bases of the junction left unmatched. CDR1 is LNHDA, CDR2 SQIVND, per germline (reference sequence). The CDR3 has 17 amino acids. The CDR3 region is CASSLLAGAVNTDTQYF. The CDR3 region has the DNA TGTGCCAGTAGTCTACTAGCGGGAGCTGTGAACACAGATACGCAGTATTTT.

This sequence joins TRBV4-2 and TRBJ2-1, with 7 bases matching TRBD2. The CDR3 has 11 amino acids. Germline values: CDR1 LGHNA, CDR2 YNFKEQ. V shed 5 bases and J 10 bases; nucleotides not matched to a gene: 2. The CDR3 region is CASSMGGEQFF. CDR3 sequence (DNA): TGTGCCAGCAGCATGGGGGGGGAGCAGTTCTTC.

The gene calls are TRBV19 and TRBJ2-3, with 13 bases aligning to TRBD2. CDR1 is LNHDA and CDR2 is SQIVND in the germline V gene (reference sequence). The CDR3 length is 15 residues. Trimming removed 4 bases from V and 8 bases from J; junction bases left unmatched: 6. CDR3 in amino acids: CASSRTSGSSGTQYF. The CDR3 DNA is TGTGCCAGTAGTAGGACTAGCGGGAGCTCGGGTACGCAGTATTTT.

The chain combines TRBV27 with TRBJ1-2; 8 positions match TRBD1. J lost 7 bases, V lost 2 bases, and 6 bases had no gene match. The CDR3 sequence is 14 residues long. Looked up from germline, CDR1 is MNHEY and CDR2 is SMNVEV (reference sequence). DNA of the CDR3: TGTGCCAGCAGTTTACCAGGGGGCGGTCGTGGCTACACCTTC. Encoded protein: CASSLPGGGRGYTF.

J is TRBJ2-7 and V is TRBV7-2, with D unclear. V was cut by 1 base and J by 7 bases, with 20 bases left in between. The CDR3 covers 16 residues. Germline V lookup: CDR1 SGHTA, CDR2 FQGNSA. The CDR3: CASSLEASGILSEQYF. For the CDR3, the DNA is TGTGCCAGCAGCTTAGAGGCCTCGGGTATTCTCTCAGAGCAGTACTTC. Using reference TRBV7-2 and TRBJ2-7 for the parts outside the CDR3, the full variable domain is GAGVSQSPSNKVTEKGKDVELRCDPISGHTALYWYRQSLGQGLEFLIYFQGNSAPDKSGLPSDRFSAERTGGSVSTLTIQRTQQEDSAVYLCASSLEASGILSEQYFGPGTRLTVT.

The chain recombines TRBV7-6 with TRBJ2-7; a weak D match, TRBD1 (6 bases). The CDR3 contains 14 residues. V lost 5 bases and J lost 5, with 16 bases in between. Germline CDR1 is SGHVS and CDR2 is FNYEAQ. The DNA of the CDR3 is TGTGCCAGCAGCCCCGAGCAGGGGATCAACGAGCAGTACTTC. Its protein product is CASSPEQGINEQYF.

The rearrangement joins TRBV30 to TRBJ2-5; D ambiguous. Germline CDR1 GTSNPN, CDR2 SVGIG (reference sequence). This CDR3 region has 12 residues. V was trimmed by 5 bases and J by 1 base, leaving 8 bases between them. CDR3 coding DNA: TGTGCCTGGGCCCCAGGCCAAGAGACCCAGTACTTC. Translated, it gives CAWAPGQETQYF.

In this sample, this clone turned up a few times. The chain joins TRBV11-2 to TRBJ1-3; D unresolved. V was cut by 1 base and J by 5 bases, with 6 bases left in between. Per germline, CDR1 SGHAT and CDR2 FQNNGV. CDR3 length equals 13 residues. The CDR3 sequence is CASSLVDRNTIYF. CDR3 coding DNA: TGTGCCAGCAGCTTAGTAGACAGAAACACCATATATTTT. The variable domain in full, with the rest retrieved from reference TRBV11-2 and TRBJ1-3, is EAGVAQSPRYKIIEKRQSVAFWCNPISGHATLYWYQQILGQGPKLLIQFQNNGVVDDSQLPKDRFSAERLKGVDSTLKIQPAKLEDSAVYLCASSLVDRNTIYFGEGSWLTVV.

The rearrangement joins TRBV19 to TRBJ2-2; 7 positions match TRBD1. The CDR3 has 14 amino acids. Germline V gene lookup returns CDR1 LNHDA and CDR2 SQIVND (reference sequence). V lost 5 bases and J lost 6; bases outside the gene matches: 6. This CDR3 reads CASSPRGRAGELFF. CDR3 bases: TGTGCCAGTAGTCCAAGGGGGCGCGCCGGGGAGCTGTTTTTT.

This chain uses TRBV18 with TRBJ2-2; possible D gene TRBD1, 6 bases. The germline gives CDR1 KGHSH, CDR2 LQKENI. This CDR3 has 16 amino acids. V dropped 3 bases and J dropped 2 bases, with 13 bases sitting between them. CDR3 nucleotides: TGTGCCAGCTCACCTAAGACACAGGGCAACACCGGGGAGCTGTTTTTT. Its protein product is CASSPKTQGNTGELFF.

The chain carries TRBV19 and TRBJ1-2; 8 bases map to TRBD1. The germline V gene has CDR1 LNHDA and CDR2 SQIVND (reference sequence). Germline trimming cut 6 bases from V and 5 bases from J; bases unmatched to any gene: 8. CDR3 length: 14 residues. The CDR3 reads CASRPTGDSYGYTF. DNA for the CDR3: TGTGCCAGTAGGCCGACAGGGGATTCATATGGCTACACCTTC.

The chain has TRBV4-2 and TRBJ2-2; 12 nucleotides align to TRBD2. Germline V gene data show CDR1 as LGHNA and CDR2 as YNFKEQ. The V and J ends lost 6 bases and 3 bases, in that order; junction bases with no gene match: 5. The CDR3 totals 16 residues. CDR3 amino acids: CASRLAGGPDTGELFF. The CDR3 region has the DNA TGTGCCAGCAGGCTAGCGGGGGGGCCCGACACCGGGGAGCTGTTTTTT.

This clone was seen only once. This chain uses TRBV2 with TRBJ1-2, with D hard to call. The CDR3 consists of 13 residues. The germline CDR1 and CDR2 sequences are SNHLY and FYNNEI. Trimming removed 8 bases at V and 10 bases at J, with 20 bases between. CDR3 sequence reads: CASAPDGDTTYTF. The CDR3 bases are TGTGCCAGCGCCCCCGATGGCGACACGACCTACACCTTC.

The rearrangement links TRBV19 to TRBJ1-6; 8 bases line up with TRBD1. Germline lookup yields CDR1 LNHDA and CDR2 SQIVND (reference sequence). J was trimmed by 13 bases and V by 8 bases; bases with no gene match: 13. There are 14 residues in the CDR3. Here the CDR3 DNA reads TGTGCCAGTGGGAGACAGGGGCCACCCCGGCCCCTCCACTTT. Translation gives CASGRQGPPRPLHF.

The chain links TRBV29-1 to TRBJ2-1; 10 positions agree with TRBD1. Germline assignment: CDR1 SQVTM and CDR2 ANQGSEA. This CDR3 spans 15 amino acids. J lost 6 bases, V lost 7 bases, and 12 bases had no gene match. The CDR3 protein is CSGRPGTGVSNEQFF. CDR3 nucleotides: TGCAGCGGAAGACCCGGGACAGGGGTTAGCAATGAGCAGTTCTTC.

The chain employs TRBV25-1 and TRBJ1-2, with unresolved D. Germline V gene lookup returns CDR1 MGHDK and CDR2 SYGVNS. The CDR3 runs 13 residues. Trimming left V 3 bases short and J 2 bases short, with 7 bases between. Written as DNA, the CDR3 is TGTGCCAGCAGTGACCCGACAAACTATGGCTACACCTTC. Encoded protein: CASSDPTNYGYTF.